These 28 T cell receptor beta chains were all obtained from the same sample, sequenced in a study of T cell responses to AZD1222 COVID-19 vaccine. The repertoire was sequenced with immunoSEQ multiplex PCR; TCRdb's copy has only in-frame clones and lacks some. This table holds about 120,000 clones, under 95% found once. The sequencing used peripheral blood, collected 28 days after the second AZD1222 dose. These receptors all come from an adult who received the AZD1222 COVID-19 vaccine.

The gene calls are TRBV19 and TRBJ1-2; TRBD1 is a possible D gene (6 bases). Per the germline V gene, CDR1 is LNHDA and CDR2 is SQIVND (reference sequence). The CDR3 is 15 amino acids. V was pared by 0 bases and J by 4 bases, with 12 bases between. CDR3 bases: TGTGCCAGTAGTATAGATCGGGGGCGGACCTATGGCTACACCTTC. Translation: CASSIDRGRTYGYTF. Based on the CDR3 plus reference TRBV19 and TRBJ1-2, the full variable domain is DGGITQSPKYLFRKEGQNVTLSCEQNLNHDAMYWYRQDPGQGLRLIYYSQIVNDFQKGDIAEGYSVSREKKESFPLTVTSAQKNPTAFYLCASSIDRGRTYGYTFGSGTRLTVV.

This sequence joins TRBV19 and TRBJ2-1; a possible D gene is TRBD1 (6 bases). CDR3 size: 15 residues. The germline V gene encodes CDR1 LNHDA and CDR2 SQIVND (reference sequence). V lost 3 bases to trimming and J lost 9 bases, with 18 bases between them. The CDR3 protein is CASSMGAGLVAEQFF. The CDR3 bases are TGTGCCAGTAGTATGGGGGCCGGGCTAGTGGCTGAGCAGTTCTTC. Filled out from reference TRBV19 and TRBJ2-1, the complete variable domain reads DGGITQSPKYLFRKEGQNVTLSCEQNLNHDAMYWYRQDPGQGLRLIYYSQIVNDFQKGDIAEGYSVSREKKESFPLTVTSAQKNPTAFYLCASSMGAGLVAEQFFGPGTRLTVL.

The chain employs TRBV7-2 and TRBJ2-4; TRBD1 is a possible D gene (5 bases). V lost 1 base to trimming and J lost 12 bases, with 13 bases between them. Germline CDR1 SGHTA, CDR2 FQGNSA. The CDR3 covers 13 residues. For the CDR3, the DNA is TGTGCCAGCAGCTTAGAGGGCAGGGCAAATCAGTACTTC. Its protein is CASSLEGRANQYF.

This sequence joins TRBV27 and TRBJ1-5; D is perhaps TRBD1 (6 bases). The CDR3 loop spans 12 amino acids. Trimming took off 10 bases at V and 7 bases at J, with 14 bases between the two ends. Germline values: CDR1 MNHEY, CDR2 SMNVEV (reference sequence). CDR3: CATGAKGQPQHF. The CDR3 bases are TGTGCCACAGGGGCAAAAGGACAGCCCCAGCATTTT.

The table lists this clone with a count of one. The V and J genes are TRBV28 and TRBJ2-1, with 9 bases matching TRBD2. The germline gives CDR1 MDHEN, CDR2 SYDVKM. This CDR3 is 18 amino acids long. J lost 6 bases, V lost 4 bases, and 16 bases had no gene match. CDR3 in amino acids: CASSSPRGGGRGINEQFF. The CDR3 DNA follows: TGTGCCAGCAGTTCTCCCCGCGGGGGGGGTAGAGGGATCAATGAGCAGTTCTTC.

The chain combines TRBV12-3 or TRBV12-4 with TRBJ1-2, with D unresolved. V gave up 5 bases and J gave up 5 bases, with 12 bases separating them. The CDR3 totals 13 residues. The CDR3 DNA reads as TGTGCCAGCAGTCTTCAGGTGGTTTATGGCTACACCTTC. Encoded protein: CASSLQVVYGYTF.

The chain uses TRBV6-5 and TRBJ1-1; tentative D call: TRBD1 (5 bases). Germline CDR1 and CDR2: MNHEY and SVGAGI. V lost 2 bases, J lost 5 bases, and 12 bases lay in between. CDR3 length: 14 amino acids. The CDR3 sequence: CASSYGHTRTEAFF. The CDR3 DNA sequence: TGTGCCAGCAGTTACGGACACACCCGGACTGAAGCTTTCTTT.

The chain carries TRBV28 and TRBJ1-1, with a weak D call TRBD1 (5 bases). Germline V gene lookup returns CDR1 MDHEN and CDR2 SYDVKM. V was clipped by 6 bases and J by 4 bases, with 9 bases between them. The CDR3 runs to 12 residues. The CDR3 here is CASSTGGTEAFF. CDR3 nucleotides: TGTGCCAGCAGCACCGGGGGCACTGAAGCTTTCTTT.

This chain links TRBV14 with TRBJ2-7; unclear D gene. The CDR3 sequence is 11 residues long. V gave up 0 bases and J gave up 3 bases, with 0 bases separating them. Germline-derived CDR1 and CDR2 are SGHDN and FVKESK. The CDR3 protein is CASSQDYEQYF. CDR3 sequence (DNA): TGTGCCAGCAGCCAAGACTACGAGCAGTACTTC.

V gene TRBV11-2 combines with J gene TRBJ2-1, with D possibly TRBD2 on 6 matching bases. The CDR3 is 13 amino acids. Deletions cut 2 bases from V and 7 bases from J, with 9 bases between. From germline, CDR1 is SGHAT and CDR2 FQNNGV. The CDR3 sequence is CASSLSGGNEQFF. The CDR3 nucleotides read TGTGCCAGCAGCTTAAGTGGGGGGAATGAGCAGTTCTTC. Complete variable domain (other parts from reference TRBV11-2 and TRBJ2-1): EAGVAQSPRYKIIEKRQSVAFWCNPISGHATLYWYQQILGQGPKLLIQFQNNGVVDDSQLPKDRFSAERLKGVDSTLKIQPAKLEDSAVYLCASSLSGGNEQFFGPGTRLTVL.

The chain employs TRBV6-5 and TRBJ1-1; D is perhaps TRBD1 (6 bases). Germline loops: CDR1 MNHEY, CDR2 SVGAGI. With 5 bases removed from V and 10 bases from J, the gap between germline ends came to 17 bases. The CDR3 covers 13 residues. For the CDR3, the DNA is TGTGCCAGCAGTCAGATCGGACAGATCTTAGCTTTCTTT. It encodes CASSQIGQILAFF.

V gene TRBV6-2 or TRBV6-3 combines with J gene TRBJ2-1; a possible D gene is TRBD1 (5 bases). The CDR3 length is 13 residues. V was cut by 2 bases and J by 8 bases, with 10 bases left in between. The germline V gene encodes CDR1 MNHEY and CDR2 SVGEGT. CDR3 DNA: TGTGCCAGCAGTTACACAGGTTGGGATGAGCAGTTCTTC. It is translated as CASSYTGWDEQFF.

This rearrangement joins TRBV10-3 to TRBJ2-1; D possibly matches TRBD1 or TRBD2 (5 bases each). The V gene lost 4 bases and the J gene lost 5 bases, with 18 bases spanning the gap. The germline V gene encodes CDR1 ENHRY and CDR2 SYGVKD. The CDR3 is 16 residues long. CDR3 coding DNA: TGTGCCATCAGTGCAGGTGGGGGTCCCGGGAACAATGAGCAGTTCTTC. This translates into CAISAGGGPGNNEQFF.

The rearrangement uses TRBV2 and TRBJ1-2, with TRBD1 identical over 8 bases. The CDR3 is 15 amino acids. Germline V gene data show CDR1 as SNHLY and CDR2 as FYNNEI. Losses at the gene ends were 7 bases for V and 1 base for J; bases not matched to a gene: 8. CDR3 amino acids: CASNTGTGDNYGYTF. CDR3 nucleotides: TGTGCCAGCAATACCGGGACAGGAGATAACTATGGCTACACCTTC.

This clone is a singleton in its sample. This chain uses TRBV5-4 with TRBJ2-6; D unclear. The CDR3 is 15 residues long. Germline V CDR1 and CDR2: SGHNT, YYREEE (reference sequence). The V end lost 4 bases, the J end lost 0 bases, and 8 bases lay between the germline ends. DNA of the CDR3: TGTGCCAGCAGCCAGAGCTCCTCTGGGGCCAACGTCCTGACTTTC. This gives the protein CASSQSSSGANVLTF.

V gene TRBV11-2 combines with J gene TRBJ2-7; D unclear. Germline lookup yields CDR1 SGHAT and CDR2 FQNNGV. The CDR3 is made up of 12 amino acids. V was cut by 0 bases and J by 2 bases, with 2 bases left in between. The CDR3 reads CASSLETYEQYF. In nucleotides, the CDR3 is TGTGCCAGCAGCTTAGAAACCTACGAGCAGTACTTC.

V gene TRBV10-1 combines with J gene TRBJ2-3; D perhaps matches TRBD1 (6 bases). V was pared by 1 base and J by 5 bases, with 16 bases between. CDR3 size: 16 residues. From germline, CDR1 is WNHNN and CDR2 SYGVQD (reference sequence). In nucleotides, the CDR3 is TGCGCCAGCAGTGAGTATACAGGGTTTCCCGGAGATACGCAGTATTTT. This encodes CASSEYTGFPGDTQYF.

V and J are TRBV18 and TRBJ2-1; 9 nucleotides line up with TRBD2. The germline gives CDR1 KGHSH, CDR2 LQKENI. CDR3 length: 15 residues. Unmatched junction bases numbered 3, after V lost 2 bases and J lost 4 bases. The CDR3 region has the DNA TGTGCCAGCTCACCAGCCCTAGCGGGATACAATGAGCAGTTCTTC. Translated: CASSPALAGYNEQFF.

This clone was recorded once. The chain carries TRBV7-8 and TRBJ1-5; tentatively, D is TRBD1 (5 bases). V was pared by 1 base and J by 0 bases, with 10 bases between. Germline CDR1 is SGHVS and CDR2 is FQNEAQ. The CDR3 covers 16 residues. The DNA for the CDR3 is TGTGCCAGCAGCTTAGGGGGGGGAGGTAGCAATCAGCCCCAGCATTTT. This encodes CASSLGGGGSNQPQHF.

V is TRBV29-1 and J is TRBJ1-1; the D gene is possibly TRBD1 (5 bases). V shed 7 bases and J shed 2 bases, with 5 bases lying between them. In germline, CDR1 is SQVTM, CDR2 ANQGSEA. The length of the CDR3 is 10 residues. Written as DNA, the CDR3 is TGCAGCGGGGGCAACACTGAAGCTTTCTTT. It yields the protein CSGGNTEAFF.

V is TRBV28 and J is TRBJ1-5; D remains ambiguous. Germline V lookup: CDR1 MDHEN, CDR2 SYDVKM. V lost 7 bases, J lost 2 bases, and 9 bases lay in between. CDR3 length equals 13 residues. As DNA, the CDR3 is TGTGCCAGCAATACCAGGCGCAATCAGCCCCAGCATTTT. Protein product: CASNTRRNQPQHF.

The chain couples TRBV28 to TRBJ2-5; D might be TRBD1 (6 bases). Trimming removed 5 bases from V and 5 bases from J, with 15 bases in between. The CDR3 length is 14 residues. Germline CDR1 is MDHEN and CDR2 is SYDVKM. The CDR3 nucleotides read TGTGCCAGCAGTCAAGACAGCCAGGGGGAGACCCAGTACTTC. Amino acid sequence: CASSQDSQGETQYF.

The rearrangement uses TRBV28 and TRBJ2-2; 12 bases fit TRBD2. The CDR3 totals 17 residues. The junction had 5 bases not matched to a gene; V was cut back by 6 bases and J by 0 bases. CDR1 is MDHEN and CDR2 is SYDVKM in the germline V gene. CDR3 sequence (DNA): TGTGCCAGCAGCCAACTAGCGGGGGGAACGAACACCGGGGAGCTGTTTTTT. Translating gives CASSQLAGGTNTGELFF.

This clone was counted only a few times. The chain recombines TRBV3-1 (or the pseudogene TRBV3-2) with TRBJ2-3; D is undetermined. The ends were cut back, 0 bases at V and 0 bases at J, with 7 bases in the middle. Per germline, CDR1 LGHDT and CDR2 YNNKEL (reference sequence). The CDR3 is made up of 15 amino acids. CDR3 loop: CASSQDGSSTDTQYF. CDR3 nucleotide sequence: TGTGCCAGCAGCCAAGACGGCTCTAGCACAGATACGCAGTATTTT.

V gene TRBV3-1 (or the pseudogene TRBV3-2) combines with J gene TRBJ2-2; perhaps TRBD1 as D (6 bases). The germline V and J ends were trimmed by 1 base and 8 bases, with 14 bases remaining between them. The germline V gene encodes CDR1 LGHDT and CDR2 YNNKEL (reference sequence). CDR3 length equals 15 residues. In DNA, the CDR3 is TGTGCCAGCAGCCAAGGAACAGGGTGGGAAGGGGAGCTGTTTTTT. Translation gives CASSQGTGWEGELFF.

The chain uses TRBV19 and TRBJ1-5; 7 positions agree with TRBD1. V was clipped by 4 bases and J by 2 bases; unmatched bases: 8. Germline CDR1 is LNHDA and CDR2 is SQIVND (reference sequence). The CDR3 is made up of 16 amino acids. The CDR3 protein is CASSTQQGIGNQPQHF. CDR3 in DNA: TGTGCCAGTAGTACACAACAGGGGATAGGCAATCAGCCCCAGCATTTT.

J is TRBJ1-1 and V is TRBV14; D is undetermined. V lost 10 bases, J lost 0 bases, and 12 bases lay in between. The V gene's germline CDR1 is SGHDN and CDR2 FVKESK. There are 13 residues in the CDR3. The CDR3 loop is CATKVGLNTEAFF. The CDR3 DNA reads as TGTGCCACGAAGGTCGGGTTGAACACTGAAGCTTTCTTT.

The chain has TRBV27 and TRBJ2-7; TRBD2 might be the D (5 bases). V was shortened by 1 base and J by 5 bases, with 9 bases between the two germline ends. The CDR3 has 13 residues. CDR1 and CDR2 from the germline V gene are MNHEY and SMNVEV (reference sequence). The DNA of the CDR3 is TGTGCCAGCAGTTTATGGTCGGGGAACGAGCAGTACTTC. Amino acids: CASSLWSGNEQYF.